This T cell receptor beta chain was recovered during a study of blood T cell repertoires in COVID-19. As for the study in general: Samples of COVID-19 (acute and convalescent) were obtained from the United States, Italy and Spain. Sources were T cells, B-cell-depleted T cells, or PBMCs; the material itself was cDNA or gDNA.

Original methodology: Estimation of nucleated cell counts was performed using reference gene primer amplification. The table came from immunoSEQ multiplex PCR; TCRdb's copy has only in-frame clones and leaves some out. Clone size and the V and J calls come from that table; the DNA yielded D and trimming. There are 51,000 or so clones in the sample; around 83% occur only once, and 6.9% lies in the top ten. V dropped 5 bases and J dropped 5 bases, with 16 bases sitting between them. Germline V CDR1 and CDR2: SGHAT, FQNNGV. The CDR3 length is 15 residues. The TCR was taken from an older man with active COVID-19. J is TRBJ2-1 and V is TRBV11-2; the D gene is possibly TRBD1 (6 bases). What was sequenced was peripheral blood. The CDR3 protein is CASSITDSLNNEQFF. The CDR3 DNA reads TGTGCCAGCAGCATAACGGACAGCCTCAACAATGAGCAGTTCTTC.